The clone carrying this T cell receptor beta chain was detected ten times or more. Its antigen is still unknown. Trimming left V 1 base short and J 5 bases short, with 11 bases between. Germline-derived CDR1 and CDR2 are SGHTA and FQGNSA. The CDR3 has 14 amino acids. These data originate in a study of T-cell reconstitution after alpha-beta-depleted transplantation in children. Notes on the study in general: For some patients, TCRbeta diversity was high at day 60 because of recipient T cells and thymic progenitors that survived. Alpha-beta T cells present about two months after transplant were reported to originate from several hundred expanded graft clones. By one year post-transplant, T-cell counts and diversity largely arose from T cells that were newly produced.

A TCRbeta library incorporating unique molecular identifiers was prepared. TCRdb reprocessed the PCR reads via MiXCR and lists one record per CDR3 protein. The sample holds approximately 500,000 distinct CDR3 sequences, 8% to 11% seen once. The chain has TRBV7-2 and TRBJ2-5, with D uncertain. The sample in question was PBMCs, obtained before TCRalphabeta/CD19-depleted stem cell transplant. This TCR was sampled from a child aged 2 to 15 with inherited bone marrow failure, due to receive a stem cell transplant. The CDR3 loop reads CASSLGPLWETQYF. The CDR3 coding sequence is TGTGCCAGCAGCTTAGGTCCTTTGTGGGAGACCCAGTACTTC.